This TCR beta chain was profiled in a study of T cell responses to AZD1222 COVID-19 vaccine. Findings and caveats of the study: An increase in Spike-specific TCR breadth and depth was observed after two AZD1222 doses. Of the AZD1222 recipients, only five to seven were seropositive at baseline. The study reported that nearly half of spike-specific TCRs target unmutated variant regions. Among the donors, most were white British and more were female, and clonal diversity was possibly underestimated.

Worth noting for this clone: The antigen is undetermined.

Per germline, CDR1 SGHTA and CDR2 FQGTGA. The junction had 6 bases not matched to a gene; V was cut back by 3 bases and J by 1 base. CDR3 length: 16 residues. Only in-frame clones appear in the TCRdb table, and some are missing; sequencing was by immunoSEQ multiplex PCR. The data show under 150,000 clones, with over 90% seen just once and approximately 1.6% held by the top ten. The receptor was isolated from an adult in good health. The chain recombines TRBV7-3 with TRBJ1-1; 9 bases are shared with TRBD1. This material consisted of peripheral blood, taken on day 0 of AZD1222 vaccination. The CDR3 DNA reads as TGTGCCAGCAGCTTTACAGGGGGCTATGGGAACACTGAAGCTTTCTTT. Protein: CASSFTGGYGNTEAFF.